Given below is one TCR beta chain in context. No antigen is known for it. Per-nucleotide qualities are absent, and no much larger clonotype sits a single base away. After around 10 days of culture, CD4+ T cells were isolated with the EasySep CD4+ T cell isolation kit. Participants received two doses of either the BNT162b2 or the mRNA-1273 mRNA SARS-CoV-2 vaccine. Negative nucleocapsid antibody results before and after vaccination confirmed that the healthy vaccine recipients had no prior SARS-CoV-2 infection. On days 3 and 7, half of the culture medium was replaced with fresh IL-2-containing medium. Unless noted otherwise, every peptide stimulation condition was grown in triplicate wells. Using Ficoll-Paque Plus gradient centrifugation, PBMC were separated from whole blood and then either used fresh or cryopreserved at -140C. The QIAamp micro DNA kit was used to extract genomic DNA from the cultured CD4+ T cells.

The data originate from a study of vaccination effects on CD4 cells after COVID-19 (dated 2022 in TCRdb). In terms of the full investigation: The ViraFEST assay stimulated PBMC with viral peptide pools and then used TCR sequencing to identify antigen-specific CD4+ T cell clonotypes by expansion. Across the study, the median time from the second dose to post-vaccine sampling was 72 days (range 14 to 241). Each well held 2 million to 2.5 million PBMC cultured in IMDM containing around 5.1% human AB serum, roughly 9.9 IU/ml IL-2 and gentamicin, along with about 9.5 ug/ml peptides. In both COVID-19 convalescent patients and infection-naive vaccine recipients, the study compared SARS-CoV-2 spike-specific CD4+ TCR repertoires from before mRNA vaccination with those from after it. The full study included around ten COVID-19 convalescent patients and a few SARS-CoV-2-naive healthy vaccine recipients. The Oncomine TCR Beta short-read assay on an Illumina iSeq 100 was used to sequence cultures from other donors in the study. Broad study findings and their caveats: In healthy vaccine recipients, vaccine-induced clones were almost all SARS-CoV-2 mono-reactive, with only 1 of 255 cross-reactive with common cold coronaviruses. Only a small number of convalescent patients were included, and no early post-infection timepoints were available, which limited the study. Clones induced by infection and clones induced by vaccination both contracted markedly at late timepoints after vaccination, which fits with T cell responses waning over time.

Library construction relied on the immunoSEQ multiplex PCR assay. DNA from the CD4+ T cells that had been cultured and isolated underwent TCR beta CDR3 sequencing. From the authors' description of their analysis: The analysis removed non-productive TCR sequences, trimmed reads to the CDR3 region, and retained only CDR3s that were 7 or more amino acids long. Antigen-specific clonotypes were identified with the MANAFEST web app by comparing expansion in peptide wells against reference cultures. Positive clones required FDR<0.05 expansion versus reference and all other wells, odds ratio above 5, and frequency above 0.1% in two replicate wells. A clonotype was defined as cross-reactive if the clonotype was significantly expanded both in SARS-CoV-2 spike wells and in at least one common cold coronavirus spike condition. CDR3 similarity was assessed by Levenshtein distance with the stringdist R package, and unrooted trees were built with ape in R 3.6.1. Entries here come from immuneACCESS through TCRdb and include only in-frame sequences with V and J called. Some clones fail to appear in such tables; in the studies checked, an unresolved V gene covers under half of the shortfall, and the cause of the remainder is unknown. V, J and clone size are taken as reported in that table, and D and trimming were inferred from the DNA itself. The table for this sample lists 40,000 or so clones; 55% to 85% of them were counted only once. Over 8.5% of the sample rests with the top ten.

Relative to germline, V is 5 bases shorter and J is 8 bases shorter, with 15 bases between their ends. The CDR3 goes from the cysteine to the phenylalanine over 13 residues. Only the CDR3 DNA stays, 39 bases, in frame from base 1. CDR1 and CDR2 are read off the germline V gene as MDHEN and SYDVKM. The TCR sequence derives from a human donor who received a COVID-19 vaccine. The material was CD4+ T cells from PBMCs cultured without peptide, obtained after COVID-19 vaccination. The chain is made from TRBV28 and TRBJ1-2; the D gene is perhaps TRBD1, on 6 matching bases. The DNA is as follows: TGTGCCAGCAGTCCATCGACAGGAGGGGGCTACACCTTC. Translation gives CASSPSTGGGYTF.